The 15 T cell receptor beta chains given below trace back to one sample, sequenced in a study of T-cell reconstitution after alpha-beta-depleted transplantation in children. This sample's TCRbeta library carried unique molecular identifier barcodes. MiXCR was run by TCRdb on the PCR reads, yielding one entry per CDR3 protein. The table includes 240,000 or so distinct CDR3 sequences, around 12% detected once. The material sequenced was PBMCs from the stem cell graft donor, taken from the stem cell graft. The source of these receptors is a human donor who donated a stem cell graft to a child with acute lymphoblastic leukemia.

This clonotype was counted at least ten times. This chain uses TRBV7-8 with TRBJ1-1; D not resolved. The germline V gene encodes CDR1 SGHVS and CDR2 FQNEAQ. This CDR3 is 14 amino acids long. V gave up 8 bases and J gave up 0 bases, with 13 bases separating them. The CDR3 DNA reads as TGTGCCAGCGCCATGCAAGGAATGAACACTGAAGCTTTCTTT. As protein: CASAMQGMNTEAFF.

This clonotype was recorded many times. This chain links TRBV5-1 with TRBJ1-2, with D possibly TRBD1 on 6 matching bases. Deletions cut 6 bases from V and 0 bases from J, with 15 bases between. Germline V lookup: CDR1 SGHRS, CDR2 YFSETQ. This CDR3 has 15 amino acids. CDR3 bases: TGCGCCAGCACCCAGGGACAAGTAGCTAACTATGGCTACACCTTC. Translation gives CASTQGQVANYGYTF.

This chain connects TRBV4-2 to TRBJ2-7; D not certain. CDR3 size: 15 residues. From germline, CDR1 is LGHNA and CDR2 YNFKEQ. Trimming cost V 4 bases and J 1 base, with 14 bases left between them. CDR3 amino acids: CASSLRSGVSYEQYF. The DNA of the CDR3 is TGTGCCAGCAGCCTTCGGTCCGGAGTATCCTACGAGCAGTACTTC.

This clonotype was recorded at least ten times. The chain joins TRBV20-1 to TRBJ2-4; D might be TRBD1 (5 bases). Germline CDR1 DFQATT, CDR2 SNEGSKA (reference sequence). The CDR3 extends over 14 amino acids. Between the trimmed V and J ends, which lost 3 bases and 4 bases, there was a span of 13 bases. CDR3 protein: CSASRQRLKNIQYF. The CDR3 nucleotides are TGCAGTGCTAGTCGACAGCGTCTGAAAAACATTCAGTACTTC.

This clonotype was recorded many times. This sequence joins TRBV7-2 and TRBJ2-7; TRBD2 aligns across 10 bases. The CDR3 runs to 15 residues. V dropped 4 bases and J dropped 5; count of bases not matched to a gene: 8. CDR1 is SGHTA, CDR2 FQGNSA, per germline. In DNA form, the CDR3 reads TGTGCCAGCAGCTCGTTAGCGGGAGGTGTCCACGAGCAGTACTTC. Its translation is CASSSLAGGVHEQYF.

This clonotype was observed many times. The chain links TRBV20-1 to TRBJ2-5; 12 nucleotides match TRBD2. The CDR3 runs 14 residues. Per germline, CDR1 DFQATT and CDR2 SNEGSKA (reference sequence). J gave up 5 bases and V 6 bases, and 7 bases lay outside the gene matches. The CDR3 sequence is CSALLAGGGETQYF. In nucleotides, the CDR3 is TGCAGTGCCCTACTAGCGGGGGGCGGGGAGACCCAGTACTTC.

This clonotype has ten or more counts. The chain couples TRBV5-5 to TRBJ1-5, with D uncertain. The CDR3 totals 14 residues. V lost 0 bases, J lost 10 bases, and 14 bases lay in between. Germline V gene lookup returns CDR1 SGHKS and CDR2 YYEKEE (reference sequence). As DNA, the CDR3 is TGTGCCAGCAGCTTGGAGGCAGCCCCTCGACCCCAGCATTTT. It encodes CASSLEAAPRPQHF.

The table lists this clonotype with many counts. This chain connects TRBV12-3 or TRBV12-4 to TRBJ2-1; 9 bases map to TRBD1. J lost 3 bases, V lost 6 bases, and 3 bases had no gene match. The CDR3 sequence is 14 residues long. CDR3 coding DNA: TGTGCCAGCAGCGGGACAGGGAACTACAATGAGCAGTTCTTC. Translated, it gives CASSGTGNYNEQFF.

The CDR3 DNA reads as TGTGCCTGGAGTGTACGCATGGCAGGGGATGGCTACACCTTC. Its protein product is CAWSVRMAGDGYTF. The rearrangement links TRBV30 to TRBJ1-2, with D tentatively TRBD1 (6 bases). CDR1 GTSNPN and CDR2 SVGIG come from the germline V gene (reference sequence). The CDR3 extends over 14 amino acids. Trimming took 0 bases from V and 6 from J, leaving 14 bases between them.

This clonotype was detected ten times or more. V usage is TRBV12-3 or TRBV12-4 and J usage is TRBJ1-5, with a tentative D call TRBD1 (5 bases). CDR3 length equals 16 residues. The V end lost 4 bases, the J end lost 16 bases, and 29 bases lay between the germline ends. The CDR3 region is CASSYGLGTQGLGLHF. The CDR3 DNA follows: TGTGCCAGCAGTTATGGGTTGGGGACTCAAGGGCTTGGACTCCATTTT.

This clonotype was counted ten times or more. The V gene is TRBV28, the J gene TRBJ2-4, with unresolved D. The V end lost 5 bases, the J end lost 8 bases, and 16 bases lay between the germline ends. The V gene's germline CDR1 is MDHEN and CDR2 SYDVKM. This CDR3 spans 14 amino acids. CDR3 residues: CASSPWVGGDIQYF. CDR3 nucleotides: TGTGCCAGCAGTCCGTGGGTGGGCGGAGACATTCAGTACTTC.

This rearrangement joins TRBV4-2 to TRBJ2-7; 7 bases agree with TRBD2. The CDR3 has 16 amino acids. The germline V gene encodes CDR1 LGHNA and CDR2 YNFKEQ. J lost 3 bases, V lost 0 bases, and 8 bases had no gene match. CDR3 loop: CASSQELGSGVYEQYF. CDR3 bases: TGTGCCAGCAGCCAAGAATTGGGGAGCGGGGTCTACGAGCAGTACTTC.

This clonotype was detected ten times or more. V gene TRBV29-1 combines with J gene TRBJ2-7; 8 bases map to TRBD1. The CDR3 covers 15 residues. Germline V gene lookup returns CDR1 SQVTM and CDR2 ANQGSEA. The V segment lost 1 base and the J segment 3 bases; nucleotides outside the gene matches: 8. The CDR3: CSVEGRGDRGYEQYF. For the CDR3, the DNA is TGCAGCGTTGAAGGCCGGGGAGACAGGGGCTACGAGCAGTACTTC.

This clonotype was found many times. V usage is TRBV7-2 and J usage is TRBJ2-1, with 11 bases matching TRBD1. After removal of 5 bases from V and 8 bases from J, the junction contained 5 bases not matched to a gene. Germline-derived CDR1 and CDR2 are SGHTA and FQGNSA. The CDR3 is made up of 14 amino acids. The CDR3, as DNA: TGTGCCAGCAGCCTGGACAGGGGGCAAGATGAGCAGTTCTTC. Encoded protein: CASSLDRGQDEQFF. The variable domain in full, completed from reference TRBV7-2 and TRBJ2-1, reads GAGVSQSPSNKVTEKGKDVELRCDPISGHTALYWYRQSLGQGLEFLIYFQGNSAPDKSGLPSDRFSAERTGGSVSTLTIQRTQQEDSAVYLCASSLDRGQDEQFFGPGTRLTVL.

As concerns this clonotype: One base away lies a much larger clone, so this may be a sequencing read error. The chain employs TRBV7-2 and TRBJ2-1; the match to TRBD2 covers 10 bases. CDR1 is SGHTA and CDR2 is FQGNSA in the germline V gene. The CDR3 totals 18 residues. V shed 0 bases and J 4 bases; nucleotides not matched to a gene: 9. The CDR3: CASSLAGLARRSYNEQFF. In DNA, the CDR3 is TGTGCCAGCAGCTTAGCGGGACTAGCGAGGAGGTCTTACAATGAGCAGTTCTTC. Using reference TRBV7-2 and TRBJ2-1 for the parts outside the CDR3, the full variable domain is GAGVSQSPSNKVTEKGKDVELRCDPISGHTALYWYRQSLGQGLEFLIYFQGNSAPDKSGLPSDRFSAERTGGSVSTLTIQRTQQEDSAVYLCASSLAGLARRSYNEQFFGPGTRLTVL.